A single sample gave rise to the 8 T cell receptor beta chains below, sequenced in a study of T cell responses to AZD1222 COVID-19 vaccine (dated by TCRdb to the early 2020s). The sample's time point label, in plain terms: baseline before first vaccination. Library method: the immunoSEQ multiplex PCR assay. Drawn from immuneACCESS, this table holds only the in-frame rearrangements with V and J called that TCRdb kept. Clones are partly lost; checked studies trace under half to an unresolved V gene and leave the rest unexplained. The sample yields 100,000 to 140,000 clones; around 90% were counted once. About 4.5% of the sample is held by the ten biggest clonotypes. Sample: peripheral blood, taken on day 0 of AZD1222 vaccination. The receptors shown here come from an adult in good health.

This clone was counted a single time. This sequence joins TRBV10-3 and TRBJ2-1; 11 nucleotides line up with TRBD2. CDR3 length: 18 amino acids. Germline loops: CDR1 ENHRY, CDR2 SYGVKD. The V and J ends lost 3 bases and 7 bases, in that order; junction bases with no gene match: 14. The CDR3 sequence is CAISDDGTSGGSRNEQFF. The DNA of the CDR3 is TGTGCCATCAGTGATGACGGTACTAGCGGGGGAAGTCGGAATGAGCAGTTCTTC.

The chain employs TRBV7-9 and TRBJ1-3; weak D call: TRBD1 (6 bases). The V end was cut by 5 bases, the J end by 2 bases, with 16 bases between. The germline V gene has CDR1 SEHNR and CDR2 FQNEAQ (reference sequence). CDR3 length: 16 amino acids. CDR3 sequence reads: CASSLLPGEAGNTIYF. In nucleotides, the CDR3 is TGTGCCAGCAGCCTTCTCCCAGGGGAGGCTGGAAACACCATATATTTT.

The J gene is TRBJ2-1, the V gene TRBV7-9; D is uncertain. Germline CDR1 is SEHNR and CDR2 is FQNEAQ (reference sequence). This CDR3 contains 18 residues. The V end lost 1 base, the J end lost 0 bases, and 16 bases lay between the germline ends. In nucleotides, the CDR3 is TGTGCCAGCAGCTTAGGTTCGTGGCCGACCAGCTCCTACAATGAGCAGTTCTTC. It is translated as CASSLGSWPTSSYNEQFF.

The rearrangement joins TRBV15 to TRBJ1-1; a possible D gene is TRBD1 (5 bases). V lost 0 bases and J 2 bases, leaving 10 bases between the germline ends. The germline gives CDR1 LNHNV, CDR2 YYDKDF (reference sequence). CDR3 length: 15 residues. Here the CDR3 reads CATSRDRGFNTEAFF. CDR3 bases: TGTGCCACCAGCAGAGATCGGGGGTTTAACACTGAAGCTTTCTTT. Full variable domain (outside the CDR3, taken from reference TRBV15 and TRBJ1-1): DAMVIQNPRYQVTQFGKPVTLSCSQTLNHNVMYWYQQKSSQAPKLLFHYYDKDFNNEADTPDNFQSRRPNTSFCFLDIRSPGLGDTAMYLCATSRDRGFNTEAFFGQGTRLTVV.

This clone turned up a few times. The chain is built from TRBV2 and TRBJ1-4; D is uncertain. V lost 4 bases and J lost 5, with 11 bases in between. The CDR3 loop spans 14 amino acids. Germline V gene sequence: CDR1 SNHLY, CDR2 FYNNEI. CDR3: CASSVLSSNEKLFF. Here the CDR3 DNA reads TGTGCCAGCAGTGTTTTGTCTTCGAATGAAAAACTGTTTTTT.

The CDR3 region has the DNA TGTGCCAGCTGCCCCCCCCGGTTACCTGAAGCTTTCTTT. Its protein is CASCPPRLPEAFF. V gene TRBV28 combines with J gene TRBJ1-1, with no clear D. The germline gives CDR1 MDHEN, CDR2 SYDVKM. Deletions cut 8 bases from V and 6 bases from J, with 16 bases between. This CDR3 spans 13 amino acids.

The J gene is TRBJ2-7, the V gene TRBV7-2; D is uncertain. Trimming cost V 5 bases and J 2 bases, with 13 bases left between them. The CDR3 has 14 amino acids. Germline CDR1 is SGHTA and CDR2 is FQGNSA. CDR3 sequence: CASSLRQKAYEQYF. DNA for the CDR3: TGTGCCAGCAGCCTTCGGCAGAAAGCCTACGAGCAGTACTTC.

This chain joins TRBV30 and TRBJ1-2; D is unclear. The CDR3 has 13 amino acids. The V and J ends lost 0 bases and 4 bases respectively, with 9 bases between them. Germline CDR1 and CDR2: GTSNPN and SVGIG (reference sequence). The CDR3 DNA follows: TGTGCCTGGAGTGTAGAGGGAACCTATGGCTACACCTTC. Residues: CAWSVEGTYGYTF. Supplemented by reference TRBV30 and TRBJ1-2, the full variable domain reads SQTIHQWPATLVQPVGSPLSLECTVEGTSNPNLYWYRQAAGRGLQLLFYSVGIGQISSEVPQNLSASRPQDRQFILSSKKLLLSDSGFYLCAWSVEGTYGYTFGSGTRLTVV.